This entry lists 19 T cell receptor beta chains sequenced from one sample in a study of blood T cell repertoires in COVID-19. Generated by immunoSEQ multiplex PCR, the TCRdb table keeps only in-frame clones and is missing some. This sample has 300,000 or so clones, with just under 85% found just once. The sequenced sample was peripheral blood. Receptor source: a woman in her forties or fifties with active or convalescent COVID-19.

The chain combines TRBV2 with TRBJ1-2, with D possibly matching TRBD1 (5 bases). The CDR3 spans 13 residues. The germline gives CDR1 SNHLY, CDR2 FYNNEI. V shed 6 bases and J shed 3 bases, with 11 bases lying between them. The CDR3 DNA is TGTGCCAGCAGAAGCGACAGTTACTATGGCTACACCTTC. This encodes CASRSDSYYGYTF.

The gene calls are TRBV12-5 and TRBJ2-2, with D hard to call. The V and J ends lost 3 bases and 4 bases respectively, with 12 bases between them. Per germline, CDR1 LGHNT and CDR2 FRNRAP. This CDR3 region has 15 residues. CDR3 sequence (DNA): TGTGCTAGTGGTTTTGCGAGGCCTGGCACCGGGGAGCTGTTTTTT. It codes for CASGFARPGTGELFF.

In DNA form, the CDR3 reads TGTGCCAGCCAGTCCCTCCGGGACAACCTACTGTTTTTT. Protein: CASQSLRDNLLFF. V gene TRBV6-5 combines with J gene TRBJ1-4; D may be TRBD1 (6 bases). Trimming removed 8 bases at V and 13 bases at J, with 20 bases between. The germline V gene has CDR1 MNHEY and CDR2 SVGAGI. The CDR3 has 13 amino acids.

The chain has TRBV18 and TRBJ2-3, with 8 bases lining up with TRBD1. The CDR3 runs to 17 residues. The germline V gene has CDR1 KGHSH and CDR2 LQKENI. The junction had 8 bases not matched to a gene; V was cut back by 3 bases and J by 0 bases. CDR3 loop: CASSPQSRGQSTDTQYF. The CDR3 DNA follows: TGTGCCAGCTCACCGCAGTCCAGGGGGCAGAGCACAGATACGCAGTATTTT.

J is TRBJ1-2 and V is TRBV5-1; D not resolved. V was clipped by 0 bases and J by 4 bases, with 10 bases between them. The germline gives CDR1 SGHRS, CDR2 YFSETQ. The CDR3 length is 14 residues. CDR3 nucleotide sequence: TGCGCCAGCAGCTTGGAGCCAGGAGGCTATGGCTACACCTTC. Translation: CASSLEPGGYGYTF.

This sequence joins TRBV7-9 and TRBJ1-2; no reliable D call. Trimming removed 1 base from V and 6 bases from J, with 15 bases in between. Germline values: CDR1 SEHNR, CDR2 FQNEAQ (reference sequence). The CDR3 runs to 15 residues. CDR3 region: CASSLGRSRRNGYTF. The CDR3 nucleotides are TGTGCCAGCAGCTTAGGGCGCTCCCGGAGGAATGGCTACACCTTC. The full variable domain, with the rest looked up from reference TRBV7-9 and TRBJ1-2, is DTGVSQNPRHKITKRGQNVTFRCDPISEHNRLYWYRQTLGQGPEFLTYFQNEAQLEKSRLLSDRFSAERPKGSFSTLEIQRTEQGDSAMYLCASSLGRSRRNGYTFGSGTRLTVV.

This CDR3 is CASSMLASQQFF. CDR3 DNA: TGTGCCAGCAGTATGTTGGCTAGCCAGCAGTTCTTC. The rearrangement links TRBV27 to TRBJ2-1, with D perhaps TRBD2 (5 bases). The ends were cut back, 5 bases at V and 11 bases at J, with 13 bases in the middle. CDR1 is MNHEY and CDR2 is SMNVEV in the germline V gene (reference sequence). The CDR3 is 12 residues long.

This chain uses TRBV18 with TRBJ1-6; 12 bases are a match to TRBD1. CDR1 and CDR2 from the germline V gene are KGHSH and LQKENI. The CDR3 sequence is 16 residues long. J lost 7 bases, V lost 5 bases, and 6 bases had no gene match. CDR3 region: CASSSGQGASNSPLHF. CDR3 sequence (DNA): TGTGCCAGCTCATCGGGACAGGGGGCGTCGAATTCACCCCTCCACTTT.

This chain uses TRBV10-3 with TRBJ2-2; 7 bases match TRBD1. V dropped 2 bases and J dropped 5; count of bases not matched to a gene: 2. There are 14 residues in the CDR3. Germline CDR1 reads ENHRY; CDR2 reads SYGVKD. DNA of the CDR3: TGTGCCATCAGTGAGGAGACAGGGACCGGGGAGCTGTTTTTT. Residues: CAISEETGTGELFF.

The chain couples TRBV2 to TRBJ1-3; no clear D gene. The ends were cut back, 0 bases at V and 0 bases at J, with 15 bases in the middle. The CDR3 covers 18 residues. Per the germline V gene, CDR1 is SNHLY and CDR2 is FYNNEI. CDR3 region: CASSEALRYANSGNTIYF. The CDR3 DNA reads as TGTGCCAGCAGTGAAGCGCTTCGGTATGCCAACTCTGGAAACACCATATATTTT.

CDR3: CASSSFNEKLFF. As DNA, the CDR3 is TGTGCCAGTAGTTCCTTTAATGAAAAACTGTTTTTT. The J gene is TRBJ1-4, the V gene TRBV19; D gene unclear. The germline V gene encodes CDR1 LNHDA and CDR2 SQIVND (reference sequence). CDR3 size: 12 residues. The V and J ends lost 5 bases and 4 bases respectively, with 5 bases between them.

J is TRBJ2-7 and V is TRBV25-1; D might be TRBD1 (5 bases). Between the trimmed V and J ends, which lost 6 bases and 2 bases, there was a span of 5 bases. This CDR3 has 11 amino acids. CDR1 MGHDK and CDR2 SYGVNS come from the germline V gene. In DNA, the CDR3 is TGTGCCAGCAGGGACACCTACGAGCAGTACTTC. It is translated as CASRDTYEQYF.

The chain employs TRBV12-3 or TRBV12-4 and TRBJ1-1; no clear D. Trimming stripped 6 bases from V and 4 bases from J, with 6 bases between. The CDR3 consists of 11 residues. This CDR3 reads CASRYTTEAFF. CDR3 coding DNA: TGTGCCAGCAGATACACCACTGAAGCTTTCTTT.

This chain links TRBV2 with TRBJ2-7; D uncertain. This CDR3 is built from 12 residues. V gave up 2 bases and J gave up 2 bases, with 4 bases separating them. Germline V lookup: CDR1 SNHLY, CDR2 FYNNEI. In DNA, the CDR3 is TGTGCCAGCAGTGAACTCCCCTACGAGCAGTACTTC. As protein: CASSELPYEQYF.

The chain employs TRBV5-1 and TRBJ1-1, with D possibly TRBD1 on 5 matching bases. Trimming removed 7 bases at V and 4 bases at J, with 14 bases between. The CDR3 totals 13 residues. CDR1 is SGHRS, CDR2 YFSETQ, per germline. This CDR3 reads CASGQMGGTEAFF. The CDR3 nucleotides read TGCGCCAGCGGCCAAATGGGGGGCACTGAAGCTTTCTTT.

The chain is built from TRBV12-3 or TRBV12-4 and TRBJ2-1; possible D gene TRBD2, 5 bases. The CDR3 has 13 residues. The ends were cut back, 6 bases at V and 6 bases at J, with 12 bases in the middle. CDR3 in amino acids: CASSLNEGNEQFF. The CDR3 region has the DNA TGTGCCAGCAGCCTCAACGAGGGCAATGAGCAGTTCTTC.

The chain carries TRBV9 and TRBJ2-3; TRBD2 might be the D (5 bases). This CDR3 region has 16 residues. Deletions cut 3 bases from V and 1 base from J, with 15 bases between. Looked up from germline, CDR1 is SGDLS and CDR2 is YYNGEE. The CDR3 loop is CASSAQPGFGTDTQYF. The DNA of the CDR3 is TGTGCCAGCAGCGCACAGCCGGGATTCGGCACAGATACGCAGTATTTT.

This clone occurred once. The CDR3 region has the DNA TGTGCCAGCAGCTTGGGCCGGTCCTACGAGCAGTACTTC. As protein: CASSLGRSYEQYF. This rearrangement joins TRBV5-4 to TRBJ2-7; D remains unclear. V was clipped by 0 bases and J by 1 base, with 5 bases between them. The CDR3 is made up of 13 amino acids. Germline V CDR1 and CDR2: SGHNT, YYREEE (reference sequence).

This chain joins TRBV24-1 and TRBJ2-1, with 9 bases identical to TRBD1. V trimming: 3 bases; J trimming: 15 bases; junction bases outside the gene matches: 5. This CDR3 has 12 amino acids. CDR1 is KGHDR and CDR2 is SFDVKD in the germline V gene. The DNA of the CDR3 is TGTGCCACCAGTGATCCAGGGACAGGGTCGTTCTTC. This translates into CATSDPGTGSFF.